This is a list of T cell receptor beta chains from one sample in a study of CD8 T cells in Susac syndrome. TCRdb re-called the immunoSEQ multiplex PCR reads through MiXCR, storing one row per CDR3 protein. In the table there are some 96,000 distinct CDR3 sequences, roughly 96% of which are singletons. The sample taken for sequencing was CD8+ T cells from PBMCs. Every receptor here comes from a human donor with Susac syndrome. Each CDR3 is given with its conserved first and last residue. A D gene is named only where the DNA matches it firmly. Some rows mark clone size as missing; the rest say once, few, many or name a class of expanded clone.

J gene: TRBJ1-1
D gene: TRBD1
clone size: once
V gene: TRBV12-3/TRBV12-4
CDR3 DNA: TGTGCCAGCAGACAGGGGCCGAACACTGAAGCTTTCTTT
CDR3 protein: CASRQGPNTEAFF

J gene: TRBJ2-1
D gene: .
clone size: .
V gene: TRBV7-8
CDR3 DNA: TGTGCCAGCAGCTACCGGTCAGGCAATGAGCAGTTCTTC
CDR3 protein: CASSYRSGNEQFF

J gene: TRBJ2-1
D gene: TRBD1
clone size: once
V gene: TRBV5-1
CDR3 DNA: TGCGCCAGCAGCTCGGGACAGGGGTACAATGAGCAGTTCTTC
CDR3 protein: CASSSGQGYNEQFF

J gene: TRBJ1-2
D gene: .
clone size: once
V gene: TRBV29-1
CDR3 DNA: TGCAGCGTTGTTTGGGGCTCGAATGGCTACACCTTC
CDR3 protein: CSVVWGSNGYTF

J gene: TRBJ2-7
D gene: .
clone size: .
V gene: TRBV4-1
CDR3 DNA: TGCGCCAGCAGCCAAGCCTTCGAAAGGGGCGAGCAGTACTTC
CDR3 protein: CASSQAFERGEQYF

J gene: TRBJ1-5
D gene: .
clone size: .
V gene: TRBV20-1
CDR3 DNA: TGCAGTGCGCGGGAGGGGTGGTCCCCTTATAGCAATCAGCCCCAGCATTTT
CDR3 protein: CSAREGWSPYSNQPQHF

J gene: TRBJ1-6
D gene: .
clone size: once
V gene: TRBV27
CDR3 DNA: TGTGCCAGCAGTTTATATCACTCCTATAATTCACCCCTCCACTTT
CDR3 protein: CASSLYHSYNSPLHF

J gene: TRBJ2-3
D gene: .
clone size: .
V gene: TRBV7-6
CDR3 DNA: TGTGCCAGCAGCCTCCCGAGGCCCACAGATACGCAGTATTTT
CDR3 protein: CASSLPRPTDTQYF

J gene: TRBJ2-3
D gene: TRBD1
clone size: .
V gene: TRBV23-1
CDR3 DNA: TGCGCCAGCAGTCAGGGGGGACAGGGGAGGGGCACAGATACGCAGTATTTT
CDR3 protein: CASSQGGQGRGTDTQYF

J gene: TRBJ1-3
D gene: .
clone size: .
V gene: TRBV4-1
CDR3 DNA: TGCGCCAGCAGCCAAGGGGCTCGCTCTGGAAACACCATATATTTT
CDR3 protein: CASSQGARSGNTIYF

J gene: TRBJ2-2
D gene: TRBD2
clone size: once
V gene: TRBV5-4
CDR3 DNA: TGTGCCAGCAGCCCCCTAGCGGGAGGGGCCACCGGGGAGCTGTTTTTT
CDR3 protein: CASSPLAGGATGELFF

J gene: TRBJ1-5
D gene: .
clone size: .
V gene: TRBV11-2
CDR3 DNA: TGTGCCAGCAACTCAGGGAACGGACCAAGCAATCAGCCCCAGCATTTT
CDR3 protein: CASNSGNGPSNQPQHF

J gene: TRBJ2-5
D gene: .
clone size: once
V gene: TRBV25-1
CDR3 DNA: TGTGCCAGCAGAGCTCTGGGGGGTATGGGCCAAGAGACCCAGTACTTC
CDR3 protein: CASRALGGMGQETQYF

J gene: TRBJ2-3
D gene: TRBD2
clone size: .
V gene: TRBV6-6
CDR3 DNA: TGTGCCAGCAGCCAGCGGGAGATCGCAGATACGCAGTATTTT
CDR3 protein: CASSQREIADTQYF

J gene: TRBJ2-3
D gene: .
clone size: .
V gene: TRBV20-1
CDR3 DNA: TGCAGTGCTAGTGGGTCAGTGGGTTTCACAGATACGCAGTATTTT
CDR3 protein: CSASGSVGFTDTQYF

J gene: TRBJ2-7
D gene: .
clone size: .
V gene: TRBV3-1
CDR3 DNA: TGTGCCAGCAGCCCCCGGGACAACCCCTACGAGCAGTACTTC
CDR3 protein: CASSPRDNPYEQYF

J gene: TRBJ2-3
D gene: .
clone size: .
V gene: TRBV29-1
CDR3 DNA: TGCAGCGTAAGGGACAGCACAGATACGCAGTATTTT
CDR3 protein: CSVRDSTDTQYF

J gene: TRBJ2-5
D gene: .
clone size: .
V gene: TRBV15
CDR3 DNA: TGTGCCACCAGCAGAAAGGAGACCCAGTACTTC
CDR3 protein: CATSRKETQYF

J gene: TRBJ2-6
D gene: TRBD2
clone size: .
V gene: TRBV18
CDR3 DNA: TGTGCCAGCTCACCAGCGGGAGGGCCGTTTGGGGCCAACGTCCTGACTTTC
CDR3 protein: CASSPAGGPFGANVLTF

J gene: TRBJ2-1
D gene: TRBD2
clone size: .
V gene: TRBV28
CDR3 DNA: TGTGCCAGCAGTACCCCCGGGGGAGCGGGAGGGCCCCGTGAGCAGTTCTTC
CDR3 protein: CASSTPGGAGGPREQFF

J gene: TRBJ2-5
D gene: .
clone size: .
V gene: TRBV20-1
CDR3 DNA: TGCAGTGCTAGACGTCAGGGCCGGGGGCCTCAAGAGACCCAGTACTTC
CDR3 protein: CSARRQGRGPQETQYF

J gene: TRBJ2-7
D gene: .
clone size: .
V gene: TRBV29-1
CDR3 DNA: TGCAGCGTTGAAGATCTAGTACTCAACGAGCAGTACTTC
CDR3 protein: CSVEDLVLNEQYF

J gene: TRBJ1-2
D gene: .
clone size: .
V gene: TRBV7-3
CDR3 DNA: TGTGCCAGCAGCTTAAAGGGGGGGAAAACAGTCTCGGTCGGTGTCTATGGCTACACCTTC
CDR3 protein: CASSLKGGKTVSVGVYGYTF

J gene: TRBJ2-7
D gene: TRBD2
clone size: .
V gene: TRBV12-3/TRBV12-4
CDR3 DNA: TGTGCCAGCAGTTTAGAACTAGCGGGAGTTGAGCAGTACTTC
CDR3 protein: CASSLELAGVEQYF

J gene: TRBJ2-1
D gene: TRBD2
clone size: .
V gene: TRBV24-1
CDR3 DNA: TGTGCCACCAGTGACCCAGGACTAGCGGGGGCAGAGCAGTTCTTC
CDR3 protein: CATSDPGLAGAEQFF

J gene: TRBJ2-7
D gene: TRBD2
clone size: .
V gene: TRBV20-1
CDR3 DNA: TGCAGTGTTCCTAACCCCACGGGGGGGCCTTCCTACGAGCAGTACTTC
CDR3 protein: CSVPNPTGGPSYEQYF

J gene: TRBJ2-3
D gene: .
clone size: .
V gene: TRBV13
CDR3 DNA: TGTGCCAGCAGCTTAGTGGAATCCGATACGCAGTATTTT
CDR3 protein: CASSLVESDTQYF

J gene: TRBJ1-2
D gene: .
clone size: .
V gene: TRBV29-1
CDR3 DNA: TGCAGCGTTGAAGAGGGATACTATGGCTACACCTTC
CDR3 protein: CSVEEGYYGYTF

J gene: TRBJ1-4
D gene: .
clone size: .
V gene: TRBV14
CDR3 DNA: TGTGCCAGCAGCCACCGACCGGGACTACATAATGAAAAACTGTTTTTT
CDR3 protein: CASSHRPGLHNEKLFF

J gene: TRBJ2-1
D gene: .
clone size: .
V gene: TRBV3-1
CDR3 DNA: TGTGCCAGCAGCCAAGAGGCAGGGAGAAATGAGCAGTTCTTC
CDR3 protein: CASSQEAGRNEQFF

J gene: TRBJ1-5
D gene: .
clone size: .
V gene: TRBV7-2
CDR3 DNA: TGTGCCAGCAGCCCGGTTGGCAATCAGCCCCAGCATTTT
CDR3 protein: CASSPVGNQPQHF

J gene: TRBJ2-5
D gene: .
clone size: .
V gene: TRBV27
CDR3 DNA: TGTGCCAGCAGTCCCTGGCAGGGAGGTCAGGAGACCCAGTACTTC
CDR3 protein: CASSPWQGGQETQYF

J gene: TRBJ2-2
D gene: .
clone size: .
V gene: TRBV12-3/TRBV12-4
CDR3 DNA: TGTGCCAGCAAGGGAGTCACCGGGGAGCTGTTTTTT
CDR3 protein: CASKGVTGELFF

J gene: TRBJ2-1
D gene: .
clone size: .
V gene: TRBV20-1
CDR3 DNA: TGCAGTGCTAGAGTGGCGGGTGAGCAGTTCTTC
CDR3 protein: CSARVAGEQFF

J gene: TRBJ2-3
D gene: TRBD2
clone size: .
V gene: TRBV25-1
CDR3 DNA: TGTGCCAGCAGTCCCGGACTAGCCCTTGGCACAGATACGCAGTATTTT
CDR3 protein: CASSPGLALGTDTQYF

J gene: TRBJ2-1
D gene: TRBD1
clone size: .
V gene: TRBV29-1
CDR3 DNA: TGCAGCGTAGGTGGGACAGTATACAATGAGCAGTTCTTC
CDR3 protein: CSVGGTVYNEQFF

J gene: TRBJ2-1
D gene: TRBD2
clone size: .
V gene: TRBV20-1
CDR3 DNA: TGCAGTGCTAAAGGTCGAGCGGGAGTGGGAAATGAGCAGTTCTTC
CDR3 protein: CSAKGRAGVGNEQFF

J gene: TRBJ1-1
D gene: .
clone size: .
V gene: TRBV10-3
CDR3 DNA: TGTGCCATCAGTGAGTCCGGGACGGCGAACACTGAAGCTTTCTTT
CDR3 protein: CAISESGTANTEAFF

J gene: TRBJ2-5
D gene: .
clone size: .
V gene: TRBV4-1
CDR3 DNA: TGCGCCAGCAGCCAAGATCAGGAAGAGACCCAGTACTTC
CDR3 protein: CASSQDQEETQYF

J gene: TRBJ1-5
D gene: .
clone size: .
V gene: TRBV7-7
CDR3 DNA: TGTGCCAGCAGTGAGGTTGTGGGTCAGCCCCAGCATTTT
CDR3 protein: CASSEVVGQPQHF

J gene: TRBJ1-2
D gene: .
clone size: .
V gene: TRBV20-1
CDR3 DNA: TGCAGTGCTAGAGACAGGCCCACTAACTATGGCTACACCTTC
CDR3 protein: CSARDRPTNYGYTF

J gene: TRBJ2-3
D gene: .
clone size: .
V gene: TRBV5-1
CDR3 DNA: TGCGCCAGCAGCTTGGCCGGGAAAATCACAGATACGCAGTATTTT
CDR3 protein: CASSLAGKITDTQYF

J gene: TRBJ1-6
D gene: .
clone size: .
V gene: TRBV7-2
CDR3 DNA: TGTGCCAGCAGCTGGGGGGGGAGGAAGAATTCACCCCTCCACTTT
CDR3 protein: CASSWGGRKNSPLHF

J gene: TRBJ2-1
D gene: .
clone size: .
V gene: TRBV7-2
CDR3 DNA: TGTGCCAGCAGCTTTACCGGGACCTCCTCAGAGCAGTTCTTC
CDR3 protein: CASSFTGTSSEQFF

J gene: TRBJ2-5
D gene: .
clone size: .
V gene: TRBV11-1
CDR3 DNA: TGTGCCAGCACTCTCGTGACAGGCCGAGAGACCCAGTACTTC
CDR3 protein: CASTLVTGRETQYF

J gene: TRBJ2-3
D gene: .
clone size: .
V gene: TRBV7-9
CDR3 DNA: TGTGCCAGCAGCTTAGCCGCTACCCTGCAGCAGTATTTT
CDR3 protein: CASSLAATLQQYF

J gene: TRBJ2-1
D gene: TRBD1
clone size: .
V gene: TRBV3-1
CDR3 DNA: TGTGCCAGCAGCCCTAGGACAGGGATTTCCTACAATGAGCAGTTCTTC
CDR3 protein: CASSPRTGISYNEQFF

J gene: TRBJ2-1
D gene: TRBD2
clone size: .
V gene: TRBV24-1
CDR3 DNA: TGTGCCACCAGTGACCCCCTCCTAGCGGGAGTTTCCAATGAGCAGTTCTTC
CDR3 protein: CATSDPLLAGVSNEQFF

J gene: TRBJ2-3
D gene: TRBD2
clone size: .
V gene: TRBV6-5
CDR3 DNA: TGTGCCAGCAGTTACAGTAGCGGGAGAGATACGCAGTATTTT
CDR3 protein: CASSYSSGRDTQYF

J gene: TRBJ1-4
D gene: .
clone size: .
V gene: TRBV9
CDR3 DNA: TGTGCCAGCTCCAGCGGGGGCGGGGATGAAAAACTGTTTTTT
CDR3 protein: CASSSGGGDEKLFF

J gene: TRBJ1-1
D gene: TRBD1
clone size: .
V gene: TRBV20-1
CDR3 DNA: TGCAGTGCTAGAGAGGGGGACAGCGACACTGAAGCTTTCTTT
CDR3 protein: CSAREGDSDTEAFF

J gene: TRBJ2-2
D gene: .
clone size: .
V gene: TRBV2
CDR3 DNA: TGTGCCAGCGGGGGACTTAACACCGGGGAGCTGTTTTTT
CDR3 protein: CASGGLNTGELFF

J gene: TRBJ1-5
D gene: .
clone size: .
V gene: TRBV1
CDR3 DNA: TGCACCAGCAGCCAACCGACAGGGTCGCAGCCCCAGCATTTT
CDR3 protein: CTSSQPTGSQPQHF

J gene: TRBJ2-5
D gene: .
clone size: .
V gene: TRBV27
CDR3 DNA: TGTGCCAGCAGTTTCGGAAGGGGGGAGACCCAGTACTTC
CDR3 protein: CASSFGRGETQYF

J gene: TRBJ2-5
D gene: TRBD2
clone size: .
V gene: TRBV14
CDR3 DNA: TGTGCCAGCAGCTTTACTAGCGGGGGCCTCCAAGAGACCCAGTACTTC
CDR3 protein: CASSFTSGGLQETQYF

J gene: TRBJ2-1
D gene: .
clone size: .
V gene: TRBV7-6
CDR3 DNA: TGTGCCAGCAGCTCAACAGGGACGAACCAAAATGAGCAGTTCTTC
CDR3 protein: CASSSTGTNQNEQFF

J gene: TRBJ2-7
D gene: TRBD1
clone size: once
V gene: TRBV14
CDR3 DNA: TGTGCCAGCTCCGGGACAGGGAGGGACGAGCAGTACTTC
CDR3 protein: CASSGTGRDEQYF